This record covers a single TCR beta chain. Its matching antigen is unknown. The CDR3 runs to 11 residues. Trimming shortened V by 2 bases and J by 13 bases, and 9 bases separated the two germline ends. Germline V gene data show CDR1 as MNHNY and CDR2 as SVGAGI (reference sequence). The data originate from a study of PD-1 blockade in classical Hodgkin lymphoma. Study observations and caveats: Newly diagnosed patients were reported to exhibit reduced baseline TCR diversity relative to healthy donors.

Specified time point: cycle 4 day 1 (C4D1), after more than 5 weeks of nivolumab. All patients relapsed after autologous stem cell transplantation, and brentuximab vedotin exposure varied. Using immunoSEQ multiplex PCR, the repertoire was profiled, and TCRdb retains in-frame clones only, with some absent. Here the sample spans around 45,000 clones, about three quarters being singletons. The starting material was peripheral blood mononuclear cells (PBMCs), obtained before the fourth cycle of nivolumab. This TCR was sampled from a human donor with classical Hodgkin lymphoma. The chain recombines TRBV6-6 with TRBJ2-1, with a possible D match to TRBD1 (5 bases). CDR3 amino acids: CASSYQGAQFF. CDR3 sequence (DNA): TGTGCCAGCAGTTACCAGGGTGCCCAGTTCTTC.